These 24 T cell receptor beta chains originate from one sample sequenced in a study of CXCR3-negative and CXCR3-positive naive CD8 T cells. All TRB cDNA libraries came from 5' RACE performed with UMI labels. TCRdb re-called the 5' RACE reads, yielding one record per CDR3 amino acid sequence without DNA. This repertoire comprises roughly 89,000 distinct CDR3 sequences; its ten largest clones make up 0.85% to 1.4%. Sequenced input: naive CXCR3- CD8+ T cells from blood. Sample subset: CD45RO-CCR7+CD27+CD95- naive CD8+ T cells lacking CXCR3 (TNR3-). These receptors were taken from a human donor in good health. Some clones in this sample may be carry-over from other donors' samples.

The chain joins TRBV6-5 to TRBJ2-1; lacking DNA, the TRBD2 call made by TCRdb goes unchecked. In germline, CDR1 is MNHEY, CDR2 SVGAGI. The CDR3 totals 14 residues. CDR3: CASSAGLFYNEQFF.

The J gene is TRBJ1-1, the V gene TRBV29-1; with no DNA, the TCRdb D assignment of TRBD1 cannot be verified. The length of the CDR3 is 11 residues. Germline lookup yields CDR1 SQVTM and CDR2 ANQGSEA. The CDR3 region is CSVEEQGEAFF.

The chain combines TRBV19 with TRBJ2-1; TCRdb gives TRBD1 as the D gene, but with no DNA this cannot be confirmed. Germline V lookup: CDR1 LNHDA, CDR2 SQIVND (reference sequence). This CDR3 is built from 15 residues. CDR3 sequence: CASSIGTGLGNEQFF.

The rearrangement uses TRBV5-1 and TRBJ1-1; the TCRdb D gene call, TRBD1, has no DNA to confirm it. CDR1 and CDR2 from the germline V gene are SGHRS and YFSETQ. The CDR3 runs to 14 residues. CDR3 sequence reads: CASRNGQGTTEAFF.

This chain uses TRBV4-3 with TRBJ2-4; TCRdb's D gene call, TRBD1, goes unchecked for lack of DNA. This CDR3 spans 18 amino acids. Per germline, CDR1 LGHNA and CDR2 YSLEER. CDR3 protein: CASSQDPPAGTGKNIQYF.

The CDR3 spells CASSLAVDEQFF. The chain joins TRBV5-1 to TRBJ2-1. The CDR3 has 12 amino acids. Germline CDR1 SGHRS, CDR2 YFSETQ.

This chain uses TRBV29-1 with TRBJ2-1; as DNA is missing, the TRBD2 call by TCRdb cannot be tested. In germline, CDR1 is SQVTM, CDR2 ANQGSEA. The CDR3 totals 16 residues. The CDR3 protein is CSVEPLLLAGTNEQFF.

V is TRBV5-1 and J is TRBJ2-7; TCRdb lists TRBD2, though no DNA is available to test this call. Germline values: CDR1 SGHRS, CDR2 YFSETQ. The CDR3 totals 17 residues. This CDR3 reads CASSLGTSGRGQDEQYF.

The rearrangement uses TRBV5-1 and TRBJ2-1; TCRdb outputs TRBD1, but without DNA this stays unchecked. Germline CDR1 is SGHRS and CDR2 is YFSETQ. CDR3 length: 16 amino acids. CDR3 residues: CASSLGGGRSYNEQFF. Full variable domain (rest looked up from reference TRBV5-1 and TRBJ2-1): KAGVTQTPRYLIKTRGQQVTLSCSPISGHRSVSWYQQTPGQGLQFLFEYFSETQRNKGNFPGRFSGRQFSNSRSEMNVSTLELGDSALYLCASSLGGGRSYNEQFFGPGTRLTVL.

V usage is TRBV29-1 and J usage is TRBJ2-1. The CDR3 consists of 12 residues. Germline V CDR1 and CDR2: SQVTM, ANQGSEA. The CDR3 here is CSVKSSYNEQFF.

V usage is TRBV5-1 and J usage is TRBJ2-1. Germline lookup yields CDR1 SGHRS and CDR2 YFSETQ. There are 12 residues in the CDR3. CDR3: CASSLNQKEQFF.

This chain links TRBV10-2 with TRBJ1-1; checking the TCRdb D call of TRBD1 is not possible without DNA. The CDR3 sequence is 16 residues long. In germline, CDR1 is WSHSY, CDR2 SAAADI. The CDR3 reads CASSEPAIDRNTEAFF.

The V call is TRBV25-1, the J call TRBJ1-2. This CDR3 comprises 13 residues. Germline V gene lookup returns CDR1 MGHDK and CDR2 SYGVNS. CDR3 protein: CASIKTEGRGYTF.

CDR3 protein: CASSSLGHEQFF. The rearrangement joins TRBV12-3 or TRBV12-4 to TRBJ2-1. The CDR3 totals 12 residues.

The V and J genes are TRBV15 and TRBJ2-7; lacking DNA, the TRBD1 call made by TCRdb goes unchecked. Germline CDR1 and CDR2: LNHNV and YYDKDF (reference sequence). The CDR3 runs to 12 residues. CDR3: CATRGAQNEQYF.

V usage is TRBV7-9 and J usage is TRBJ2-7; TCRdb selects TRBD1, and the lack of DNA leaves this call unchecked. CDR3 size: 15 residues. Germline loops: CDR1 SEHNR, CDR2 FQNEAQ (reference sequence). CDR3 in amino acids: CASSSTSGPTGEQYF.

The CDR3 spells CSVEDQWTQSSYNEQFF. The gene calls are TRBV29-1 and TRBJ2-1. CDR1 and CDR2 from the germline V gene are SQVTM and ANQGSEA. The CDR3 runs to 17 residues.

The genes are TRBV3-1 and TRBJ1-5; TCRdb's assignment of TRBD1 cannot be checked, as there is no DNA. The V gene's germline CDR1 is LGHDT and CDR2 YNNKEL (reference sequence). The CDR3 is made up of 15 amino acids. CDR3 residues: CASSHTGANNQPQHF.

This chain links TRBV10-3 with TRBJ2-1; the D gene TCRdb calls, TRBD2, cannot be checked with no DNA. Germline assignment: CDR1 ENHRY and CDR2 SYGVKD. CDR3 size: 14 residues. The CDR3 sequence is CAISDLAAHNEQFF.

The chain couples TRBV4-2 to TRBJ2-2; TCRdb returns TRBD1, unconfirmable since there is no DNA. Germline V CDR1 and CDR2: LGHNA, YNFKEQ. The CDR3 consists of 18 residues. The CDR3 loop is CASSHGPLLDANTGELFF.

The CDR3 loop is CASGQRGLKETQYF. This chain connects TRBV28 to TRBJ2-5; lacking DNA, the TRBD2 call made by TCRdb goes unchecked. This CDR3 is 14 amino acids long. Germline loops: CDR1 MDHEN, CDR2 SYDVKM.

The chain combines TRBV27 with TRBJ2-1; TCRdb outputs TRBD2, but without DNA this stays unchecked. Germline-derived CDR1 and CDR2 are MNHEY and SMNVEV (reference sequence). The CDR3 is 12 residues long. CDR3 protein: CASKGTRNEQFF.

The rearrangement links TRBV29-1 to TRBJ2-7; checking the TCRdb D call of TRBD1 is not possible without DNA. The germline gives CDR1 SQVTM, CDR2 ANQGSEA. This CDR3 spans 12 amino acids. The CDR3 loop is CSVGQGGYEQYF.

The genes are TRBV20-1 and TRBJ2-1. The CDR3 loop spans 15 amino acids. Germline CDR1 is DFQATT and CDR2 is SNEGSKA (reference sequence). CDR3 sequence: CSAEQTSRAYNEQFF.